This T cell receptor beta chain was documented in a study of T cell clonotyping in hematopoietic cell transplantation. Whole-study results and caveats: Few recipient clonotypes overlapped donors; over 95% were de novo at given depth.

Data came from immunoSEQ multiplex PCR; TCRdb stores just in-frame clones and leaves some out. The sample contains roughly 30,000 clones, about 92% of which appear only once. As to this clone: Its antigen is not known.

Noted time point: recipient sample about 28 days before transplant, after cytoreduction. Samples: about 28 days before transplant, then days 30, 100 and 180 after. V dropped 1 base and J dropped 4 bases, with 10 bases sitting between them. The length of the CDR3 is 14 residues. The germline CDR1 and CDR2 sequences are MGHRA and YSYEKL. The sample was peripheral blood mononuclear cells, taken before stem cell transplant. V gene TRBV4-1 combines with J gene TRBJ1-2; D is unresolved. This clonotype was obtained from a man between 50 and 59 years old with acute myeloid leukemia. Some clones in this sample may be carry-over from other donors' samples. CDR3 in DNA: TGCGCCAGCAGCCAAGCAGTTGCCAGCTATGGCTACACCTTC. Residues: CASSQAVASYGYTF.